The 29 T cell receptor beta chains in this list originate from one sample, sequenced in a study of identical twins' blood T cells. TCRdb reprocessed the 5' RACE reads with MiXCR, giving one entry per CDR3 protein. The sample consists of fewer than 450,000 distinct CDR3 sequences, more than 25% of them appearing once. The sequenced material came from PBMCs. The receptors were gathered from a woman between 18 and 55 years old in good health.

The rearrangement joins TRBV20-1 to TRBJ2-3, with 12 bases matching TRBD1. CDR3 size: 16 residues. The V and J ends lost 5 bases and 4 bases, in that order; junction bases with no gene match: 10. Germline CDR1 is DFQATT and CDR2 is SNEGSKA (reference sequence). CDR3 nucleotides: TGCAGTGCTGGAAATACCGGGACAGGGGGCCCAGATACGCAGTATTTT. Protein sequence: CSAGNTGTGGPDTQYF.

The chain employs TRBV12-3 or TRBV12-4 and TRBJ2-2; the D is unclear. The CDR3 is 13 amino acids. Trimming removed 5 bases at V and 8 bases at J, with 12 bases between. Here the CDR3 reads CASSQSFSGELFF. In nucleotides, the CDR3 is TGTGCCAGCAGTCAGAGTTTTTCGGGGGAGCTGTTTTTT.

V and J are TRBV9 and TRBJ1-5; D unresolved. Germline V gene sequence: CDR1 SGDLS, CDR2 YYNGEE. The V end was cut by 8 bases, the J end by 6 bases, with 6 bases between. The CDR3 is 10 residues long. The CDR3 bases are TGTGCCAGGGTGGGTCAGCCCCAGCATTTT. Amino acid sequence: CARVGQPQHF.

This clonotype turned up a few times. This chain joins TRBV29-1 and TRBJ1-2, with a weak D call TRBD1 (5 bases). CDR1 SQVTM and CDR2 ANQGSEA come from the germline V gene. The V gene lost 4 bases and the J gene lost 4 bases, with 13 bases spanning the gap. The CDR3 has 13 residues. The CDR3 coding sequence is TGCAGCGTTGTGGGGGGGGTCTCCTATGGCTACACCTTC. Translated, it gives CSVVGGVSYGYTF.

This chain joins TRBV19 and TRBJ2-2; a weak D match, TRBD1 (6 bases). The CDR3 has 14 amino acids. Deletions cut 4 bases from V and 0 bases from J, with 6 bases between. The V gene's germline CDR1 is LNHDA and CDR2 SQIVND (reference sequence). Written as DNA, the CDR3 is TGTGCCAGTAGTAACAGGGCGAACACCGGGGAGCTGTTTTTT. Its translation is CASSNRANTGELFF.

This clonotype was observed a few times. The chain employs TRBV29-1 and TRBJ1-2; D not resolved. The germline V gene has CDR1 SQVTM and CDR2 ANQGSEA. The CDR3 consists of 13 residues. V was trimmed by 3 bases and J by 3 bases, leaving 11 bases between them. In nucleotides, the CDR3 is TGCAGCGTTGATCGCAGATATGACTATGGCTACACCTTC. Residues: CSVDRRYDYGYTF.

Here the CDR3 reads CSVFQGAREQFF. The DNA for the CDR3 is TGCAGCGTTTTTCAGGGGGCAAGGGAGCAGTTCTTC. The rearrangement joins TRBV29-1 to TRBJ2-1, with TRBD1 identical over 8 bases. Germline V lookup: CDR1 SQVTM, CDR2 ANQGSEA. J was trimmed by 10 bases and V by 5 bases; bases with no gene match: 7. The CDR3 totals 12 residues.

Concerning this clonotype: This may stem from a read error, because a much larger clone lies one nucleotide away. The chain carries TRBV29-1 and TRBJ1-3; perhaps TRBD1 as D (5 bases). CDR3 size: 12 residues. The germline V gene has CDR1 SQVTM and CDR2 ANQGSEA. The DNA for the CDR3 is TGCGCCGGACACAAGGCTGTAAACACCATATATTTT. Translated, it gives CAGHKAVNTIYF.

The genes are TRBV7-2 and TRBJ1-1, with D unresolved. V was trimmed by 2 bases and J by 11 bases, leaving 15 bases between them. Looked up from germline, CDR1 is SGHTA and CDR2 is FQGNSA. The CDR3 contains 13 residues. As DNA, the CDR3 is TGTGCCAGCAGCTTATTTCTGGCCTTGGGGGCTTTCTTT. It is translated as CASSLFLALGAFF.

This chain links TRBV25-1 with TRBJ2-4; 7 nucleotides agree with TRBD2. V shed 5 bases and J 8 bases; nucleotides not matched to a gene: 9. The CDR3 is 14 amino acids. Germline V gives CDR1 MGHDK, CDR2 SYGVNS. This CDR3 reads CASSTPGTKHIQYF. The CDR3 nucleotides are TGTGCCAGCAGTACTCCCGGGACTAAGCACATTCAGTACTTC.

V usage is TRBV5-6 and J usage is TRBJ1-1, with TRBD1 as a possible D gene (6 bases). The V end was cut by 3 bases, the J end by 6 bases, with 12 bases between. The germline CDR1 and CDR2 sequences are SGHDT and YYEEEE. There are 13 residues in the CDR3. CDR3 nucleotides: TGTGCCAGCAGCTGGGGGGCTACCGCTGAAGCTTTCTTT. Translation: CASSWGATAEAFF.

A note on this clonotype: This may stem from a read error, because a much larger clone lies one nucleotide away. The rearrangement links TRBV20-1 to TRBJ1-6, with D unclear. Trimming shortened V by 5 bases and J by 7 bases, and 18 bases separated the two germline ends. The CDR3 covers 15 residues. Germline V gene lookup returns CDR1 DFQATT and CDR2 SNEGSKA (reference sequence). This CDR3 reads CSALKTGRGNSPLHF. The CDR3 DNA follows: TGCAGTGCTCTTAAAACTGGACGGGGAAATTCACCCCTCCACTTT.

Concerning this clonotype: This CDR3 is missing its conserved last phenylalanine or tryptophan, likely due to a read error. The chain combines TRBV20-1 with TRBJ2-1, with no clear D. The V gene lost 5 bases and the J gene lost 8 bases, with 10 bases spanning the gap. Germline values: CDR1 DFQATT, CDR2 SNEGSKA (reference sequence). CDR3 length: 11 residues. In DNA form, the CDR3 reads TGCAGTGCTGATAGGATGGATGAGCAGTTCTTA. Its translation is CSADRMDEQFL.

The CDR3 coding sequence is TGTGCCAGCAGCACGAACCGGGAAGCTTTCTTT. This gives the protein CASSTNREAFF. V and J are TRBV5-6 and TRBJ1-1; D unclear. The V and J ends lost 4 bases and 8 bases respectively, with 9 bases between them. CDR1 is SGHDT, CDR2 YYEEEE, per germline. The CDR3 sequence is 11 residues long.

This clonotype came up a few times. The chain recombines TRBV7-9 with TRBJ1-5; the D gene is possibly TRBD1 (6 bases). The CDR3 consists of 15 residues. V dropped 4 bases and J dropped 0 bases, with 10 bases sitting between them. Germline CDR1 SEHNR, CDR2 FQNEAQ (reference sequence). The CDR3 loop is CASSSGQFSNQPQHF. In nucleotides, the CDR3 is TGTGCCAGCAGCTCTGGACAGTTTAGCAATCAGCCCCAGCATTTT.

To note about this clonotype: A clone one base away is much larger, so this may be a read error. The chain recombines TRBV29-1 with TRBJ2-1; 7 positions agree with TRBD1. This CDR3 contains 14 residues. The V segment lost 8 bases and the J segment 12 bases; nucleotides outside the gene matches: 19. Germline-derived CDR1 and CDR2 are SQVTM and ANQGSEA. The CDR3 protein is CSPAGTEKVGGQFF. In DNA, the CDR3 is TGCAGCCCGGCTGGGACAGAGAAAGTGGGTGGGCAGTTCTTC.

The chain employs TRBV20-1 and TRBJ2-3; TRBD2 matches 10 bases. Germline lookup yields CDR1 DFQATT and CDR2 SNEGSKA (reference sequence). The CDR3 extends over 14 amino acids. The junction had 7 bases not matched to a gene; V was cut back by 7 bases and J by 3 bases. In DNA, the CDR3 is TGCAGTGATATCCCGGGACTAGCGACAGATACGCAGTATTTT. It encodes CSDIPGLATDTQYF.

J is TRBJ1-1 and V is TRBV4-3; D not resolved. The CDR3 is 15 amino acids. CDR1 and CDR2 (germline): LGHNA, YSLEER. The V gene lost 4 bases and the J gene lost 0 bases, with 12 bases spanning the gap. The CDR3 region has the DNA TGCGCCAGCAGCCCGCGTGGACGGATGAACACTGAAGCTTTCTTT. Its protein is CASSPRGRMNTEAFF.

This chain connects TRBV5-1 to TRBJ2-7, with D possibly matching TRBD1 (5 bases). V gave up 4 bases and J gave up 5 bases, with 13 bases separating them. The CDR3 spans 13 residues. Germline V lookup: CDR1 SGHRS, CDR2 YFSETQ. The CDR3 DNA reads as TGCGCCAGCAGCACACCTCAGGGTAACGAGCAGTACTTC. Translating it yields CASSTPQGNEQYF. Using reference TRBV5-1 and TRBJ2-7 for the parts outside the CDR3, the full variable domain is KAGVTQTPRYLIKTRGQQVTLSCSPISGHRSVSWYQQTPGQGLQFLFEYFSETQRNKGNFPGRFSGRQFSNSRSEMNVSTLELGDSALYLCASSTPQGNEQYFGPGTRLTVT.

The CDR3: CSAKDPGLAGDEQFF. CDR3 coding DNA: TGCAGTGCTAAAGACCCTGGACTAGCGGGAGATGAGCAGTTCTTC. The genes are TRBV20-1 and TRBJ2-1, with TRBD2 matching 13 bases. The CDR3 consists of 15 residues. V lost 4 bases to trimming and J lost 8 bases; unmatched junction nucleotides: 8. Germline V gene data show CDR1 as DFQATT and CDR2 as SNEGSKA (reference sequence).

This chain uses TRBV5-1 with TRBJ2-5, with D unresolved. CDR1 SGHRS and CDR2 YFSETQ come from the germline V gene. The ends were cut back, 0 bases at V and 7 bases at J, with 10 bases in the middle. The CDR3 extends over 13 amino acids. CDR3 region: CASSLEQVGTQYF. The CDR3 coding sequence is TGCGCCAGCAGCTTGGAGCAGGTTGGGACCCAGTACTTC.

This clonotype has a handful of counts. The chain links TRBV29-1 to TRBJ2-1; 11 nucleotides agree with TRBD2. The germline CDR1 and CDR2 sequences are SQVTM and ANQGSEA. V lost 0 bases, J lost 9 bases, and 22 bases stayed unmatched. This CDR3 region has 20 residues. CDR3 coding DNA: TGCAGCGTTGAAGACATGGTGTTACAGGGAAAACTAGCGGGAGCCGGTGAGCAGTTCTTC. Its protein product is CSVEDMVLQGKLAGAGEQFF.

The V gene is TRBV4-1, the J gene TRBJ1-3; D not resolved. This CDR3 is 17 amino acids long. Between the trimmed V and J ends, which lost 4 bases and 3 bases, there was a span of 19 bases. The germline V gene encodes CDR1 MGHRA and CDR2 YSYEKL. The CDR3 here is CASSLGKAERHGNTIYF. The CDR3 nucleotides are TGCGCCAGCAGCCTTGGAAAGGCGGAAAGGCATGGAAACACCATATATTTT.

V is TRBV7-9 and J is TRBJ1-2; no firm D call. Germline V gene sequence: CDR1 SEHNR, CDR2 FQNEAQ (reference sequence). V lost 5 bases, J lost 4 bases, and 11 bases lay in between. The length of the CDR3 is 13 residues. The CDR3: CASSLDTVYGYTF. The CDR3 DNA follows: TGTGCCAGCAGCCTTGACACGGTCTATGGCTACACCTTC.

The chain recombines TRBV11-2 with TRBJ1-1; D is perhaps TRBD1 (5 bases). CDR3 length: 14 amino acids. V was cut by 5 bases and J by 2 bases, with 12 bases left in between. CDR1 is SGHAT and CDR2 is FQNNGV in the germline V gene. The CDR3 reads CASSQWQGNTEAFF. Here the CDR3 DNA reads TGTGCCAGCAGCCAGTGGCAGGGAAACACTGAAGCTTTCTTT.

This clonotype has just a few counts. This chain links TRBV5-1 with TRBJ1-2; no clear D gene. The germline gives CDR1 SGHRS, CDR2 YFSETQ. This CDR3 has 12 amino acids. Trimming removed 3 bases from V and 5 bases from J, with 8 bases in between. In DNA form, the CDR3 reads TGCGCCAGCAGCTCGGAGTTTTATGGCTACACCTTC. Translation gives CASSSEFYGYTF.

The rearrangement joins TRBV12-3 or TRBV12-4 to TRBJ1-2; 10 positions agree with TRBD1. CDR3 size: 16 residues. V was clipped by 1 base and J by 3 bases; unmatched bases: 5. This chain's CDR3 is CASSLVGDRGYYGYTF. CDR3 nucleotides: TGTGCCAGCAGTTTAGTAGGGGACAGGGGTTACTATGGCTACACCTTC.

In regard to this clonotype: Sequence at one end of the junction differs from germline and may be a read error. This sequence joins TRBV20-1 and TRBJ1-2, with TRBD1 as a possible D gene (6 bases). The CDR3 loop spans 13 amino acids. Germline lookup yields CDR1 DFQATT and CDR2 SNEGSKA (reference sequence). The CDR3 DNA is TGCAGTGCTAGACAGGGGCTAGACTATGACTACACCTTC. Protein product: CSARQGLDYDYTF.

The chain recombines TRBV12-3 or TRBV12-4 with TRBJ1-1, with 8 bases lining up with TRBD1. V lost 11 bases, J lost 4 bases, and 12 bases stayed unmatched. This CDR3 has 14 amino acids. The DNA for the CDR3 is TGTGCCGGGGGAAGGGGACAGGACGGCACTGAAGCTTTCTTT. It codes for CAGGRGQDGTEAFF.